Below are 8 T cell receptor beta chains sequenced from a single sample in a study of cytomegalovirus exposure and HLA in healthy donors (dated by TCRdb to 2015 to 2018). Libraries were prepared through the immunoSEQ multiplex PCR assay. For the multiplex PCR, a mixture combining 60 forward primers for TCR Vbeta segments and 13 reverse primers for TCR Jbeta segments was used. Held by TCRdb, this immuneACCESS table contains in-frame sequences only and omits some clones. Under half of the omission traces to an unresolved V gene where checked; the cause of the rest is unknown. The sample records over 150,000 clones, around four fifths of which are singletons. The ten largest make up approximately 13% of the sample. Sequenced sample: PBMCs. The receptor source for this set is a woman in her forties or fifties in good health and CMV-seropositive.

V and J are TRBV5-4 and TRBJ1-1; TRBD1 aligns across 8 bases. J lost 0 bases, V lost 2 bases, and 9 bases had no gene match. Germline assignment: CDR1 SGHNT and CDR2 YYREEE (reference sequence). The CDR3 runs to 17 residues. The CDR3 loop is CASSFRTRTGLNTEAFF. The DNA for the CDR3 is TGTGCCAGCAGCTTTCGGACCCGGACAGGGCTGAACACTGAAGCTTTCTTT.

This clone was detected once. This rearrangement joins TRBV9 to TRBJ2-3; 9 bases match TRBD2. V shed 3 bases, J shed 1 base, and the junction held 3 bases outside the gene matches. The CDR3 is made up of 15 amino acids. The germline V gene encodes CDR1 SGDLS and CDR2 YYNGEE. As DNA, the CDR3 is TGTGCCAGCAGCGATAGCGGGGGTCGCACAGATACGCAGTATTTT. Translation gives CASSDSGGRTDTQYF.

The rearrangement joins TRBV12-5 to TRBJ2-5; 7 positions agree with TRBD2. CDR1 and CDR2 from the germline V gene are LGHNT and FRNRAP. This CDR3 has 16 amino acids. The J segment lost 1 base and the V segment lost 6 bases, leaving 11 bases of the junction unmatched. CDR3 sequence reads: CASGPGRGITQETQYF. CDR3 DNA sequence: TGTGCTAGTGGCCCCGGGCGGGGGATAACCCAAGAGACCCAGTACTTC.

V gene TRBV5-1 combines with J gene TRBJ2-7, with D unresolved. Germline assignment: CDR1 SGHRS and CDR2 YFSETQ. The CDR3 extends over 11 amino acids. V lost 0 bases to trimming and J lost 9 bases, with 7 bases between them. The CDR3 is CASSLGEMQYF. CDR3 nucleotides: TGCGCCAGCAGCTTGGGAGAGATGCAGTACTTC. Together with reference TRBV5-1 and TRBJ2-7, the CDR3 gives the full variable domain: KAGVTQTPRYLIKTRGQQVTLSCSPISGHRSVSWYQQTPGQGLQFLFEYFSETQRNKGNFPGRFSGRQFSNSRSEMNVSTLELGDSALYLCASSLGEMQYFGPGTRLTVT.

V gene TRBV10-3 combines with J gene TRBJ1-1, with D tentatively TRBD1 (5 bases). CDR1 and CDR2 (germline): ENHRY, SYGVKD. CDR3 length: 14 amino acids. V was shortened by 6 bases and J by 2 bases, with 13 bases between the two germline ends. The CDR3 region is CAIRGGRENTEAFF. In DNA form, the CDR3 reads TGTGCCATCAGGGGGGGACGGGAAAACACTGAAGCTTTCTTT.

This clone came up a few times. The chain's CDR3 is CANGQGIDYGYTF. In DNA, the CDR3 is TGTGCCAACGGACAGGGCATTGACTATGGCTACACCTTC. J is TRBJ1-2 and V is TRBV10-3, with 8 bases lining up with TRBD1. The V and J ends lost 10 bases and 3 bases, in that order; junction bases with no gene match: 7. The CDR3 is 13 residues long. Per germline, CDR1 ENHRY and CDR2 SYGVKD.

CDR3 residues: CAWNTHTGELFF. The CDR3 bases are TGTGCCTGGAACACCCACACCGGGGAGCTGTTTTTT. V usage is TRBV30 and J usage is TRBJ2-2; D is undetermined. There are 12 residues in the CDR3. Trimming cost V 4 bases and J 3 bases, with 6 bases left between them. Germline CDR1 and CDR2: GTSNPN and SVGIG (reference sequence).

V gene TRBV27 combines with J gene TRBJ2-5; 8 nucleotides match TRBD1. CDR3 length equals 14 residues. Germline CDR1 reads MNHEY; CDR2 reads SMNVEV (reference sequence). J gave up 5 bases and V 5 bases, and 7 bases lay outside the gene matches. The DNA for the CDR3 is TGTGCCAGCAGTCGGACAGGGATCGGGGAGACCCAGTACTTC. Amino acids: CASSRTGIGETQYF.